This record concerns one T cell receptor (beta chain) sequence. Its antigen remains unidentified. Sequenced by immunoSEQ multiplex PCR; TCRdb stores in-frame clones only, minus some. Here the sample spans over 2 million clones, roughly 90% being singletons. Donors were healthy HIV-negative adults without recently reported acute infections or vaccinations. Germline V CDR1 and CDR2: SNHLY, FYNNEI. J lost 8 bases, V lost 7 bases, and 9 bases had no gene match. This CDR3 is 14 amino acids long. The data belong to a study of shared clonotypes between healthy human individuals. On the study more broadly: There were three CD4 naive, three CD4 memory, two CD8 naive and one CD8 memory plates per donor.

The study, taken as a whole, reports: Naive CD4 clonotypes overlapped across a handful of donors at roughly 5%.

Sequencing was performed on naive CD4+ T cells from PBMCs. Noted subset: CD45RA+ positively selected. This receptor was taken from a young man in good health. Some clones in this sample may be carry-over from other donors' samples. The chain joins TRBV2 to TRBJ2-1; 9 nucleotides align to TRBD2. CDR3 bases: TGTGCCAGCAATGGGATTAGCGGGAGCCATGAGCAGTTCTTC. Translation gives CASNGISGSHEQFF.